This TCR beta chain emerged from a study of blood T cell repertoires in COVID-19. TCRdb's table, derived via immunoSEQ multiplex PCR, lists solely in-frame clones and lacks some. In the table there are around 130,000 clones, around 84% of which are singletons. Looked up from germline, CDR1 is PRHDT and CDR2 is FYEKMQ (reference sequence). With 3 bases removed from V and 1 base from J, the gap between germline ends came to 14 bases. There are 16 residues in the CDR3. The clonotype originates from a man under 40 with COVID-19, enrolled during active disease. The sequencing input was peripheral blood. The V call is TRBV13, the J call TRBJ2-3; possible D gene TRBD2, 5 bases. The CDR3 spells CASSFNEGSGTDTQYF. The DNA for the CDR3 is TGTGCCAGCAGCTTTAATGAGGGCTCGGGCACAGATACGCAGTATTTT.